Listed here are 20 T cell receptor beta chains from one sample, sequenced in a study of T cell changes during pregnancy in multiple sclerosis. Assay: immunoSEQ multiplex PCR; the TCRdb copy retains only in-frame clones and omits some. The table includes some 29,000 clones, approximately 90% detected once. The sample consisted of CD8+ T cells from peripheral blood mononuclear cells, taken before pregnancy. These receptors were taken from a female donor with multiple sclerosis, enrolled in a pregnancy study.

The rearrangement joins TRBV27 to TRBJ2-1, with D maybe TRBD1 (5 bases). The CDR3 extends over 13 amino acids. Germline V gene lookup returns CDR1 MNHEY and CDR2 SMNVEV (reference sequence). Trimming removed 0 bases from V and 5 bases from J, with 5 bases in between. CDR3 in amino acids: CASSLSGDNEQFF. CDR3 bases: TGTGCCAGCAGTTTATCAGGGGACAATGAGCAGTTCTTC.

The chain joins TRBV4-3 to TRBJ2-1, with TRBD2 identical over 8 bases. The germline gives CDR1 LGHNA, CDR2 YSLEER. The CDR3 sequence is 16 residues long. J lost 9 bases, V lost 0 bases, and 10 bases had no gene match. In DNA form, the CDR3 reads TGCGCCAGCAGCCAAGATAAGGGACTAGTGGGAGGTGAGCAGTTCTTC. Encoded protein: CASSQDKGLVGGEQFF.

V and J are TRBV4-3 and TRBJ2-7; 8 positions match TRBD2. Germline V gene data show CDR1 as LGHNA and CDR2 as YSLEER. The CDR3 consists of 15 residues. V was pared by 0 bases and J by 3 bases, with 4 bases of the junction left unmatched. The CDR3 sequence is CASSQDRGRYYEQYF. In nucleotides, the CDR3 is TGCGCCAGCAGCCAAGACCGCGGGAGGTACTACGAGCAGTACTTC.

This rearrangement joins TRBV7-9 to TRBJ2-5; 14 positions match TRBD2. CDR3 length: 18 amino acids. V shed 5 bases and J 5 bases; nucleotides not matched to a gene: 13. CDR1 is SEHNR and CDR2 is FQNEAQ in the germline V gene (reference sequence). The CDR3 reads CASSPRPGLAGDGETQYF. The CDR3 DNA follows: TGTGCCAGCAGCCCCCGCCCGGGACTAGCGGGAGATGGGGAGACCCAGTACTTC.

V is TRBV10-2 and J is TRBJ2-1; 8 bases agree with TRBD2. This CDR3 has 15 residues. J was trimmed by 8 bases and V by 3 bases; bases with no gene match: 9. Germline V gene lookup returns CDR1 WSHSY and CDR2 SAAADI. DNA for the CDR3: TGCGCCAGCAGTGACAGAGCGGGAGCGTTTTATGAGCAGTTCTTC. Translated: CASSDRAGAFYEQFF.

In its sample, this clone was seen once. The V and J genes are TRBV14 and TRBJ2-1; possibly TRBD2 for D (5 bases). Trimming left V 4 bases short and J 14 bases short, with 15 bases between. In germline, CDR1 is SGHDN, CDR2 FVKESK. CDR3 length equals 12 residues. The CDR3 DNA sequence: TGTGCCAGCAGCCCCCCGCGAGGGAAGAAGTTCTTC. Amino acids: CASSPPRGKKFF.

This chain links TRBV11-2 with TRBJ2-7, with 8 bases identical to TRBD2. Trimming removed 5 bases from V and 2 bases from J; junction bases left unmatched: 11. Per germline, CDR1 SGHAT and CDR2 FQNNGV. This CDR3 is built from 16 residues. The CDR3 DNA is TGTGCCAGCAGCCTGGAACTAGCGGAATTAACCTACGAGCAGTACTTC. Translated, it gives CASSLELAELTYEQYF.

This sequence joins TRBV7-2 and TRBJ2-7; D may be TRBD2 (5 bases). The germline V and J ends were trimmed by 1 base and 5 bases, with 15 bases remaining between them. Germline V gives CDR1 SGHTA, CDR2 FQGNSA. The CDR3 contains 15 residues. In DNA form, the CDR3 reads TGTGCCAGCAGCTTAGAGCCAGGAGGCCCCAACGAGCAGTACTTC. Its translation is CASSLEPGGPNEQYF.

The chain couples TRBV2 to TRBJ2-7; D is ambiguous. Germline CDR1 SNHLY, CDR2 FYNNEI. The CDR3 has 15 residues. V was pared by 2 bases and J by 3 bases, with 14 bases between. The chain's CDR3 is CASSELYSTDYEQYF. The CDR3 bases are TGTGCCAGCAGTGAACTTTACAGTACTGACTACGAGCAGTACTTC.

This clone came up a few times. The chain links TRBV6-5 to TRBJ1-2; no definite D call. The CDR3 is 14 residues long. CDR1 and CDR2 from the germline V gene are MNHEY and SVGAGI. V lost 0 bases and J lost 4, with 9 bases in between. For the CDR3, the DNA is TGTGCCAGCAGTTACTCGATGGAGGGCTATGGCTACACCTTC. Protein product: CASSYSMEGYGYTF.

The chain employs TRBV7-9 and TRBJ1-5, with D uncertain. CDR3 length equals 14 residues. Germline values: CDR1 SEHNR, CDR2 FQNEAQ (reference sequence). Trimming cost V 2 bases and J 2 bases, with 7 bases left between them. CDR3 residues: CASSLTDGNQPQHF. The CDR3 DNA sequence: TGTGCCAGCAGCTTAACAGACGGCAATCAGCCCCAGCATTTT. The full variable domain, in which reference TRBV7-9 and TRBJ1-5 provide the parts outside the CDR3, is DTGVSQNPRHKITKRGQNVTFRCDPISEHNRLYWYRQTLGQGPEFLTYFQNEAQLEKSRLLSDRFSAERPKGSFSTLEIQRTEQGDSAMYLCASSLTDGNQPQHFGDGTRLSIL.

The V call is TRBV5-6, the J call TRBJ2-7; D uncertain. From germline, CDR1 is SGHDT and CDR2 YYEEEE. The CDR3 spans 12 residues. With 4 bases removed from V and 1 base from J, the gap between germline ends came to 6 bases. The CDR3 loop is CASSDFSYEQYF. Here the CDR3 DNA reads TGTGCCAGCAGCGACTTTTCCTACGAGCAGTACTTC.

The chain links TRBV6-1 to TRBJ2-7; 11 positions match TRBD2. Per germline, CDR1 MNHNS and CDR2 SASEGT. The junction had 6 bases not matched to a gene; V was cut back by 1 base and J by 7 bases. The CDR3 loop spans 15 amino acids. The CDR3 DNA reads TGTGCCAGCAGTGAAGTGTTAGCGGGAGGGGGAGAGCAGTACTTC. It translates to CASSEVLAGGGEQYF.

The V gene is TRBV29-1, the J gene TRBJ2-1; possible D gene TRBD2, 7 bases. The CDR3 is 11 residues long. Between the trimmed V and J ends, which lost 3 bases and 9 bases, there was a span of 9 bases. Per the germline V gene, CDR1 is SQVTM and CDR2 is ANQGSEA. The CDR3 sequence: CSVDRGGEQFF. In DNA, the CDR3 is TGCAGCGTTGATAGGGGGGGTGAGCAGTTCTTC.

J is TRBJ2-1 and V is TRBV6-5; D remains ambiguous. Per germline, CDR1 MNHEY and CDR2 SVGAGI. Trimming cost V 2 bases and J 3 bases, with 11 bases left between them. This CDR3 has 15 residues. The CDR3 region has the DNA TGTGCCAGCAGTTACGGAGACTCCTACTACAATGAGCAGTTCTTC. Protein product: CASSYGDSYYNEQFF.

V and J are TRBV4-3 and TRBJ2-3; D might be TRBD1 (6 bases). V dropped 0 bases and J dropped 1 base, with 11 bases sitting between them. CDR3 size: 16 residues. Germline V CDR1 and CDR2: LGHNA, YSLEER. CDR3 DNA sequence: TGCGCCAGCAGCCAAGATTTTCGGACAGGCACAGATACGCAGTATTTT. Translating gives CASSQDFRTGTDTQYF.

J is TRBJ2-5 and V is TRBV27; 7 nucleotides agree with TRBD1. Germline trimming cut 6 bases from V and 5 bases from J; bases unmatched to any gene: 9. CDR1 and CDR2 from the germline V gene are MNHEY and SMNVEV (reference sequence). This CDR3 has 14 residues. The CDR3, as DNA: TGTGCCAGCAGCCCAGGACAGGCATGGGAGACCCAGTACTTC. Amino acids: CASSPGQAWETQYF.

V is TRBV7-9 and J is TRBJ2-7, with D possibly being TRBD1 (7 bases). The CDR3 consists of 16 residues. V gave up 4 bases and J gave up 2 bases, with 18 bases separating them. The V gene's germline CDR1 is SEHNR and CDR2 FQNEAQ (reference sequence). CDR3 nucleotides: TGTGCCAGCAGCTCCGAGGACAGGTCGGGAGCCTACGAGCAGTACTTC. Its translation is CASSSEDRSGAYEQYF.

This chain links TRBV4-3 with TRBJ2-1, with 13 bases fitting TRBD2. Per the germline V gene, CDR1 is LGHNA and CDR2 is YSLEER. The CDR3 has 20 amino acids. V lost 0 bases, J lost 0 bases, and 8 bases stayed unmatched. This CDR3 reads CASSQELGLAGSSSYNEQFF. The DNA for the CDR3 is TGCGCCAGCAGCCAAGAGCTGGGACTAGCGGGATCCTCCTCCTACAATGAGCAGTTCTTC.

The chain couples TRBV11-2 to TRBJ2-1; D perhaps matches TRBD1 (6 bases). CDR1 is SGHAT, CDR2 FQNNGV, per germline. The CDR3 totals 18 residues. V gave up 1 base and J gave up 0 bases, with 16 bases separating them. This CDR3 reads CASSLVGGHPSSYNEQFF. Written as DNA, the CDR3 is TGTGCCAGCAGCTTAGTTGGGGGACACCCGAGCTCCTACAATGAGCAGTTCTTC.